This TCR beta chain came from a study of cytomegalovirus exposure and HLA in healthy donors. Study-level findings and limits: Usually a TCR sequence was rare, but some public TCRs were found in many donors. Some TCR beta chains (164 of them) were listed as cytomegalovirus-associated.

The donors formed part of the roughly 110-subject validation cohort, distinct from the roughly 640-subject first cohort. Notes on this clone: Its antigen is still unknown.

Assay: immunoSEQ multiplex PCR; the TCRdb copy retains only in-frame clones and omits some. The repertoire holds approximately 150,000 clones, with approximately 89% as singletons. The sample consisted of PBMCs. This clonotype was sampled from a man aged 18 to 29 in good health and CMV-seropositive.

The DNA for the CDR3 is TGTGCCAGCACCAAAGAGGAGGGAGGTGTGGGTGAGCAGTTCTTC. Its translation is CASTKEEGGVGEQFF. The chain recombines TRBV6-1 with TRBJ2-1; D is perhaps TRBD2 (6 bases). This CDR3 has 15 amino acids. CDR1 and CDR2 (germline): MNHNS, SASEGT. V shed 7 bases and J shed 9 bases, with 22 bases lying between them.